These 20 T cell receptor beta chains were all obtained from the same sample, sequenced in a study of T-cell reconstitution after alpha-beta-depleted transplantation in children. TCRbeta library preparation incorporated unique molecular identifiers. TCRdb re-analysed the PCR reads in MiXCR, keeping a single row per CDR3 protein. The table shows about 540,000 distinct CDR3 sequences, with roughly 30% occurring only once. The material sequenced was PBMCs, taken before TCRalphabeta/CD19-depleted stem cell transplant. The receptors shown here come from a boy under two years old with Wiskott-Aldrich syndrome, due to receive a stem cell transplant.

In this sample, this clonotype turned up a few times. The rearrangement uses TRBV4-1 and TRBJ1-6; D remains unclear. The CDR3 loop spans 14 amino acids. Looked up from germline, CDR1 is MGHRA and CDR2 is YSYEKL. Between the trimmed V and J ends, which lost 0 bases and 9 bases, there was a span of 9 bases. Here the CDR3 reads CASSQEPGRSPLHF. CDR3 DNA sequence: TGCGCCAGCAGCCAAGAACCCGGGCGTTCACCCCTCCACTTT.

The chain has TRBV5-5 and TRBJ2-5; 7 nucleotides match TRBD1. In germline, CDR1 is SGHKS, CDR2 YYEKEE (reference sequence). CDR3 length: 14 amino acids. Trimming at V came to 3 bases and at J to 1 base, leaving 3 bases not matched to a gene. The CDR3: CASSYGQVQETQYF. CDR3 bases: TGTGCCAGCAGCTACGGACAGGTCCAAGAGACCCAGTACTTC.

V is TRBV29-1 and J is TRBJ2-1; the D is unclear. In germline, CDR1 is SQVTM, CDR2 ANQGSEA. This CDR3 region has 16 residues. Trimming shortened V by 5 bases and J by 4 bases, and 21 bases separated the two germline ends. CDR3 loop: CSVPPSVTKRYNEQFF. DNA for the CDR3: TGCAGCGTTCCCCCGAGCGTCACAAAGAGATACAATGAGCAGTTCTTC.

V usage is TRBV28 and J usage is TRBJ2-1; D possibly corresponds to TRBD2 (7 bases). CDR1 and CDR2 from the germline V gene are MDHEN and SYDVKM. Trimming cost V 4 bases and J 4 bases, with 14 bases left between them. This CDR3 comprises 15 residues. CDR3 sequence reads: CASSSQGRGYNEQFF. The CDR3, as DNA: TGTGCCAGCAGTTCTCAGGGGAGGGGTTACAATGAGCAGTTCTTC.

The chain recombines TRBV9 with TRBJ1-4, with 8 positions matching TRBD1. The length of the CDR3 is 16 residues. V was clipped by 0 bases and J by 0 bases; unmatched bases: 1. Germline CDR1 is SGDLS and CDR2 is YYNGEE. CDR3 nucleotide sequence: TGTGCCAGCAGCGTAGGGACAGGGTCAACTAATGAAAAACTGTTTTTT. This codes for CASSVGTGSTNEKLFF.

This clonotype was detected a few times. The chain has TRBV6-6 and TRBJ2-1; D is possibly TRBD1 or TRBD2 (5 bases each). Trimming removed 4 bases from V and 8 bases from J, with 9 bases in between. Per the germline V gene, CDR1 is MNHNY and CDR2 is SVGAGI (reference sequence). This CDR3 region has 12 residues. Here the CDR3 reads CASSSRGDEQFF. The CDR3 region has the DNA TGTGCCAGCAGTTCCCGAGGGGATGAGCAGTTCTTC.

V gene TRBV29-1 combines with J gene TRBJ2-1; tentative D call: TRBD2 (5 bases). Germline V gives CDR1 SQVTM, CDR2 ANQGSEA. The CDR3 covers 12 residues. The V end lost 1 base, the J end lost 10 bases, and 11 bases lay between the germline ends. CDR3 nucleotides: TGCAGCGTTGAAGTACGCCAGCGGGAGCAGTTCTTC. It is translated as CSVEVRQREQFF.

The V gene is TRBV18, the J gene TRBJ2-1; TRBD2 agrees at 10 bases. The CDR3 totals 13 residues. Germline lookup yields CDR1 KGHSH and CDR2 LQKENI. The J segment lost 14 bases and the V segment lost 3 bases, leaving 7 bases of the junction unmatched. Written as DNA, the CDR3 is TGTGCCAGCTCACCGGGGACTAGCGAATCTGAGTTCTTC. Protein product: CASSPGTSESEFF.

This clonotype was seen more than once but under ten times. The chain carries TRBV5-6 and TRBJ2-7; D may be TRBD1 or TRBD2 (5 bases each). V was cut by 5 bases and J by 2 bases, with 14 bases left in between. CDR1 and CDR2 (germline): SGHDT, YYEEEE. The CDR3 extends over 14 amino acids. CDR3 DNA sequence: TGTGCCAGCAGTGGGGGACCTAGAGCCTACGAGCAGTACTTC. This gives the protein CASSGGPRAYEQYF.

The rearrangement uses TRBV5-1 and TRBJ1-3; TRBD1 is a possible D gene (6 bases). The CDR3 extends over 14 amino acids. Trimming cost V 4 bases and J 0 bases, with 8 bases left between them. Germline assignment: CDR1 SGHRS and CDR2 YFSETQ. The CDR3 reads CASSPGDSGNTIYF. For the CDR3, the DNA is TGCGCCAGCAGCCCAGGGGACTCTGGAAACACCATATATTTT.

This clonotype was counted a few times. This chain connects TRBV5-1 to TRBJ2-1; tentative D call: TRBD2 (5 bases). V lost 3 bases and J lost 1, with 14 bases in between. The CDR3 is 16 amino acids. Germline V gene data show CDR1 as SGHRS and CDR2 as YFSETQ. Written as DNA, the CDR3 is TGCGCCAGCAGCTCCGGGGTGAGCAGTTCCTACAATGAGCAGTTCTTC. Its translation is CASSSGVSSSYNEQFF.

This clonotype has only a few counts. The genes are TRBV12-3 or TRBV12-4 and TRBJ2-2; 7 nucleotides align to TRBD2. Unmatched junction bases numbered 1, after V lost 7 bases and J lost 2 bases. CDR3 length: 13 amino acids. The DNA of the CDR3 is TGTGCCAGCAAGCGGGAAAACACCGGGGAGCTGTTTTTT. Translation gives CASKRENTGELFF.

This clonotype has more than one count but fewer than ten. The chain employs TRBV15 and TRBJ2-7, with a possible D match to TRBD2 (6 bases). V lost 4 bases and J lost 0, with 16 bases in between. The CDR3 is 16 residues long. Per germline, CDR1 LNHNV and CDR2 YYDKDF (reference sequence). The CDR3 sequence: CATSNGTVRRSYEQYF. The CDR3 nucleotides read TGTGCCACCAGCAACGGGACTGTTCGCCGCTCCTACGAGCAGTACTTC.

This chain links TRBV7-6 with TRBJ1-4; tentative D call: TRBD1 (5 bases). Per the germline V gene, CDR1 is SGHVS and CDR2 is FNYEAQ. CDR3 length equals 15 residues. V lost 5 bases and J lost 2, with 12 bases in between. The CDR3 DNA is TGTGCCAGCAGCCCAAAAGGGGCCACTAATGAAAAACTGTTTTTT. Translating it yields CASSPKGATNEKLFF.

This clonotype came up a few times. V gene TRBV10-3 combines with J gene TRBJ2-7; D possibly matches TRBD1 or TRBD2 (5 bases each). The CDR3 totals 13 residues. CDR1 and CDR2 (germline): ENHRY, SYGVKD. V shed 8 bases and J shed 5 bases, with 16 bases lying between them. CDR3 amino acids: CAILGEGHDEQYF. CDR3 DNA: TGTGCCATCTTGGGGGAAGGGCACGACGAGCAGTACTTC.

The V call is TRBV5-1, the J call TRBJ1-1; no definite D call. CDR3 length: 13 residues. The V end was cut by 0 bases, the J end by 8 bases, with 11 bases between. Germline-derived CDR1 and CDR2 are SGHRS and YFSETQ. This chain's CDR3 is CASSLEVSTEAFF. The CDR3 nucleotides are TGCGCCAGCAGCTTGGAGGTCAGTACCGAAGCTTTCTTT.

This clonotype was found a few times. The rearrangement links TRBV5-1 to TRBJ2-1; D is unclear. V was cut by 3 bases and J by 10 bases, with 14 bases left in between. The CDR3 sequence is 13 residues long. Germline CDR1 is SGHRS and CDR2 is YFSETQ. CDR3 sequence: CASSSTKNGEQFF. The CDR3 bases are TGCGCCAGCAGCTCCACCAAGAACGGAGAGCAGTTCTTC.

CDR3 in amino acids: CASSVREVGANVLTF. For the CDR3, the DNA is TGTGCCAGCAGTGTTCGGGAGGTTGGGGCCAACGTCCTGACTTTC. V usage is TRBV2 and J usage is TRBJ2-6; 7 nucleotides line up with TRBD2. The ends lost 4 bases at V and 3 bases at J; junction bases unmatched: 3. Germline V gene sequence: CDR1 SNHLY, CDR2 FYNNEI. The CDR3 length is 15 residues.

The chain couples TRBV5-1 to TRBJ2-7; D perhaps matches TRBD1 (6 bases). Germline CDR1 is SGHRS and CDR2 is YFSETQ. This CDR3 is built from 14 residues. Trimming cost V 4 bases and J 3 bases, with 14 bases left between them. The CDR3 reads CASSRGGSGYEQYF. The CDR3 DNA sequence: TGCGCCAGCAGCCGAGGGGGTTCGGGCTACGAGCAGTACTTC.

V is TRBV6-2 or TRBV6-3 and J is TRBJ2-1; 8 nucleotides align to TRBD2. Germline-derived CDR1 and CDR2 are MNHEY and SVGEGT. CDR3 length equals 18 residues. Losses at the gene ends were 3 bases for V and 3 bases for J; bases not matched to a gene: 13. The CDR3 sequence: CASSYGSSGVVSYNEQFF. CDR3 nucleotides: TGTGCCAGCAGTTATGGGAGTAGCGGGGTAGTTAGCTACAATGAGCAGTTCTTC.